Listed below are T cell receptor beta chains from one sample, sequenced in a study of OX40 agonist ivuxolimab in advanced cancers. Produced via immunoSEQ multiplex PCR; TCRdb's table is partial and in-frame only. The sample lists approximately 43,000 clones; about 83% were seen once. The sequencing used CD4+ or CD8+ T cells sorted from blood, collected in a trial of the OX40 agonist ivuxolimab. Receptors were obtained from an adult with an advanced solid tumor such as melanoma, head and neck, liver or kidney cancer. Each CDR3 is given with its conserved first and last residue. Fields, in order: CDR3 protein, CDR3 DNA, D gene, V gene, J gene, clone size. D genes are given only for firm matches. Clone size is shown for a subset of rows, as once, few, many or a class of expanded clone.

CDR3: CASTQLGLAGEEQYF; DNA: TGCGCCAGCACCCAATTGGGACTAGCGGGAGAAGAGCAGTACTTC; D: TRBD2; V: TRBV5-1; J: TRBJ2-7; size: .
CDR3: CASSKVGAGDCYEQYF; DNA: TGTGCCAGCAGCAAAGTTGGAGCGGGAGATTGTTACGAGCAGTACTTC; D: .; V: TRBV21-1; J: TRBJ2-7; size: .
CDR3: CASSLKVGGNQPQHF; DNA: TGTGCCAGCAGCTTGAAGGTGGGAGGCAATCAGCCCCAGCATTTT; D: .; V: TRBV5-4; J: TRBJ1-5; size: .
CDR3: CASSLLAGAEYEQYF; DNA: TGCGCCAGCAGCTTGTTAGCGGGGGCTGAATACGAGCAGTACTTC; D: TRBD2; V: TRBV5-1; J: TRBJ2-7; size: .
CDR3: CASSYQSSGNTIYF; DNA: TGTGCCAGCAGCTATCAGTCCTCTGGAAACACCATATATTTT; D: .; V: TRBV11-1; J: TRBJ1-3; size: few
CDR3: CARDGASYEQYF; DNA: TGTGCCAGGGACGGTGCGTCCTACGAGCAGTACTTC; D: .; V: TRBV30; J: TRBJ2-7; size: .
CDR3: CASSPGQGKNIQYF; DNA: TGTGCCAGCAGCCCGGGACAGGGTAAAAACATTCAGTACTTC; D: TRBD1; V: TRBV7-6; J: TRBJ2-4; size: few
CDR3: CASSTKPLNEQFF; DNA: TGTGCCAGTAGTACAAAACCCTTAAATGAGCAGTTCTTC; D: .; V: TRBV19; J: TRBJ2-1; size: few
CDR3: CASSSYLRRVNTEAFF; DNA: TGTGCCAGCAGCTCCTACCTGCGACGGGTAAACACTGAAGCTTTCTTT; D: .; V: TRBV5-8; J: TRBJ1-1; size: .
CDR3: CASSLSQPGNEQFF; DNA: TGTGCCAGCAGCTTGAGTCAGCCGGGGAATGAGCAGTTCTTC; D: .; V: TRBV7-9; J: TRBJ2-1; size: .
CDR3: CASSPHTPREQYF; DNA: TGTGCCAGCAGCCCTCACACCCCTCGGGAGCAGTACTTC; D: .; V: TRBV7-9; J: TRBJ2-7; size: .
CDR3: CASSLPGDGLQYF; DNA: TGCGCCAGCAGCTTGCCGGGGGACGGCCTTCAGTACTTC; D: .; V: TRBV5-1; J: TRBJ2-4; size: .
CDR3: CAVGTSGHSYEQYF; DNA: TGTGCCGTGGGGACTAGCGGGCACTCCTACGAGCAGTACTTC; D: TRBD2; V: TRBV5-4; J: TRBJ2-7; size: once
CDR3: CATSSGLGQGNQPQHF; DNA: TGTGCCACCAGCAGCGGGCTGGGGCAGGGCAATCAGCCCCAGCATTTT; D: .; V: TRBV15; J: TRBJ1-5; size: .
CDR3: CASSLETTYEQYF; DNA: TGCGCCAGCAGCTTGGAAACTACCTACGAGCAGTACTTC; D: .; V: TRBV5-1; J: TRBJ2-7; size: .
CDR3: CASSLAPTSDEQFF; DNA: TGTGCCAGCAGCTTGGCCCCGACTTCGGATGAGCAGTTCTTC; D: .; V: TRBV4-2; J: TRBJ2-1; size: .
CDR3: CASSRGMGGPRGDTQYF; DNA: TGTGCCAGCAGCCGGGGAATGGGGGGACCCCGGGGAGATACGCAGTATTTT; D: .; V: TRBV7-2; J: TRBJ2-3; size: .
CDR3: CASSGYRVSADTQYF; DNA: TGTGCCAGCAGCGGTTACAGGGTTAGCGCAGATACGCAGTATTTT; D: .; V: TRBV7-8; J: TRBJ2-3; size: once
CDR3: CASTRLGEGGEKLFF; DNA: TGTGCCAGCACCCGACTTGGGGAAGGGGGGGAAAAACTGTTTTTT; D: .; V: TRBV13; J: TRBJ1-4; size: .
CDR3: CASSYSTGSGGSPLHF; DNA: TGTGCCAGCAGTTACTCTACCGGGAGCGGGGGTTCACCCCTCCACTTT; D: .; V: TRBV6-5; J: TRBJ1-6; size: .
CDR3: CSVGTGTANTEAFF; DNA: TGCAGCGTGGGAACCGGGACAGCGAACACTGAAGCTTTCTTT; D: TRBD1; V: TRBV29-1; J: TRBJ1-1; size: .
CDR3: CASTKDRFDEQYF; DNA: TGTGCCAGCACCAAGGATCGGTTTGACGAGCAGTACTTC; D: .; V: TRBV6-5; J: TRBJ2-7; size: .
CDR3: CASSLGRSTNEKLFF; DNA: TGTGCCAGCAGCTTAGGTAGATCAACTAATGAAAAACTGTTTTTT; D: .; V: TRBV11-2; J: TRBJ1-4; size: .
CDR3: CASSLDLAGDTGELFF; DNA: TGTGCCAGCAGCTTAGACCTAGCGGGAGACACCGGGGAGCTGTTTTTT; D: TRBD2; V: TRBV13; J: TRBJ2-2; size: .